The next 23 T cell receptor beta chains were all read from a single sample in a study of OX40 agonist ivuxolimab in advanced cancers. The data were produced by immunoSEQ multiplex PCR, yet TCRdb's version contains in-frame clones alone and is incomplete. The data contain tens of thousands of clones, approximately 90% of them singletons. The sequencing here drew on CD4+ or CD8+ T cells sorted from blood, taken in a trial of the OX40 agonist ivuxolimab. Receptors originate from an adult with an advanced solid tumor such as melanoma, head and neck, liver or kidney cancer.

The J gene is TRBJ2-1, the V gene TRBV27, with 10 bases identical to TRBD2. V trimming: 1 base; J trimming: 7 bases; junction bases outside the gene matches: 7. The CDR3 is 16 amino acids. Germline loops: CDR1 MNHEY, CDR2 SMNVEV (reference sequence). CDR3 region: CASSLWLAGAQNEQFF. DNA of the CDR3: TGTGCCAGCAGTTTATGGCTAGCGGGAGCCCAAAATGAGCAGTTCTTC.

The chain carries TRBV28 and TRBJ2-3; D is possibly TRBD2 (6 bases). Trimming took 5 bases from V and 8 from J, leaving 20 bases between them. Germline assignment: CDR1 MDHEN and CDR2 SYDVKM. This CDR3 comprises 15 residues. The CDR3 DNA is TGTGCCAGCAGTCAACCCAGTCGGGAGTTTGGTACGCAGTATTTT. It yields the protein CASSQPSREFGTQYF. The variable domain in full, with the rest retrieved from reference TRBV28 and TRBJ2-3, is DVKVTQSSRYLVKRTGEKVFLECVQDMDHENMFWYRQDPGLGLRLIYFSYDVKMKEKGDIPEGYSVSREKKERFSLILESASTNQTSMYLCASSQPSREFGTQYFGPGTRLTVL.

The chain recombines TRBV7-3 with TRBJ2-1; 9 bases are shared with TRBD2. Germline assignment: CDR1 SGHTA and CDR2 FQGTGA. J gave up 3 bases and V 3 bases, and 0 bases lay outside the gene matches. The CDR3 covers 14 residues. The CDR3: CASSLREGYNEQFF. The CDR3 DNA sequence: TGTGCCAGCAGCTTGCGGGAGGGCTACAATGAGCAGTTCTTC.

V gene TRBV29-1 combines with J gene TRBJ1-4; a possible D gene is TRBD1 (5 bases). Germline V gives CDR1 SQVTM, CDR2 ANQGSEA. The germline V and J ends were trimmed by 1 base and 5 bases, with 5 bases remaining between them. This CDR3 comprises 12 residues. The CDR3 spells CSVEGGNEKLFF. The CDR3 nucleotides are TGCAGCGTTGAAGGGGGGAATGAAAAACTGTTTTTT.

This chain connects TRBV28 to TRBJ2-7, with D possibly matching TRBD2 (5 bases). V was cut by 7 bases and J by 2 bases, with 15 bases left in between. This CDR3 has 14 amino acids. The germline V gene encodes CDR1 MDHEN and CDR2 SYDVKM. In nucleotides, the CDR3 is TGTGCCAGCACCGTACCAAGGACTCCCTACGAGCAGTACTTC. This gives the protein CASTVPRTPYEQYF.

CDR3 sequence (DNA): TGTGCCAGCAGTTTGGGACTAGCGGGTGGTGAGCAGTACTTC. Translating it yields CASSLGLAGGEQYF. The chain links TRBV11-2 to TRBJ2-7, with 12 bases lining up with TRBD2. Germline trimming cut 6 bases from V and 7 bases from J; bases unmatched to any gene: 7. CDR1 is SGHAT and CDR2 is FQNNGV in the germline V gene. This CDR3 has 14 amino acids. The whole variable domain, remainder taken from reference TRBV11-2 and TRBJ2-7, is EAGVAQSPRYKIIEKRQSVAFWCNPISGHATLYWYQQILGQGPKLLIQFQNNGVVDDSQLPKDRFSAERLKGVDSTLKIQPAKLEDSAVYLCASSLGLAGGEQYFGPGTRLTVT.

This chain uses TRBV10-3 with TRBJ2-7, with TRBD1 identical over 7 bases. There are 15 residues in the CDR3. The ends lost 6 bases at V and 0 bases at J; junction bases unmatched: 8. Germline lookup yields CDR1 ENHRY and CDR2 SYGVKD. CDR3 coding DNA: TGTGCCATCAGCCTAGGGGGCTTGAGCTCCTACGAGCAGTACTTC. Translation gives CAISLGGLSSYEQYF.

This chain connects TRBV7-2 to TRBJ1-5; 7 nucleotides match TRBD1. This CDR3 is built from 16 residues. In germline, CDR1 is SGHTA, CDR2 FQGNSA. The junction had 7 bases not matched to a gene; V was cut back by 5 bases and J by 0 bases. This CDR3 reads CASSPRGGYSNQPQHF. In DNA form, the CDR3 reads TGTGCCAGCAGCCCCAGGGGGGGTTATAGCAATCAGCCCCAGCATTTT.

This clone was recorded only once. The sample carries other DNA sequences with the same CDR3. The chain carries TRBV5-1 and TRBJ1-1, with D maybe TRBD1 (5 bases). CDR3 length equals 14 residues. Germline V gene sequence: CDR1 SGHRS, CDR2 YFSETQ. Trimming shortened V by 3 bases and J by 1 base, and 10 bases separated the two germline ends. The CDR3 loop reads CASSSGTENTEAFF. In DNA form, the CDR3 reads TGCGCCAGCAGCTCCGGGACGGAGAACACTGAAGCTTTCTTT.

The V and J genes are TRBV6-5 and TRBJ1-1; 7 bases agree with TRBD1. This CDR3 contains 13 residues. V was pared by 6 bases and J by 1 base, with 2 bases of the junction left unmatched. The germline V gene has CDR1 MNHEY and CDR2 SVGAGI. The CDR3 DNA reads TGTGCCAGCAGGCGACAGGGGAACACTGAAGCTTTCTTT. This sequence encodes CASRRQGNTEAFF.

The rearrangement uses TRBV14 and TRBJ2-3; 7 bases map to TRBD2. Looked up from germline, CDR1 is SGHDN and CDR2 is FVKESK. This CDR3 has 14 amino acids. V lost 4 bases to trimming and J lost 7 bases; unmatched junction nucleotides: 8. DNA of the CDR3: TGTGCCAGCAGCCGGGGAGGGAGAGTCAATACGCAGTATTTT. Its translation is CASSRGGRVNTQYF.

This chain joins TRBV7-8 and TRBJ2-3, with no clear D. This CDR3 contains 14 residues. Germline CDR1 reads SGHVS; CDR2 reads FQNEAQ. With 1 base removed from V and 3 bases from J, the gap between germline ends came to 8 bases. The CDR3: CASSLVVWTDTQYF. As DNA, the CDR3 is TGTGCCAGCAGCTTAGTCGTTTGGACAGATACGCAGTATTTT. The full variable domain, with the rest looked up from reference TRBV7-8 and TRBJ2-3, is GAGVSQSPRYKVAKRGQDVALRCDPISGHVSLFWYQQALGQGPEFLTYFQNEAQLDKSGLPSDRFFAERPEGSVSTLKIQRTQQEDSAVYLCASSLVVWTDTQYFGPGTRLTVL.

V is TRBV27 and J is TRBJ1-4, with D maybe TRBD1 (6 bases). Germline assignment: CDR1 MNHEY and CDR2 SMNVEV (reference sequence). Between the trimmed V and J ends, which lost 3 bases and 7 bases, there was a span of 12 bases. The CDR3 extends over 14 amino acids. The CDR3 reads CASSFVGGVEKLFF. CDR3 sequence (DNA): TGTGCCAGCAGTTTTGTAGGGGGGGTTGAAAAACTGTTTTTT. The full variable domain, in which reference TRBV27 and TRBJ1-4 provide the parts outside the CDR3, is EAQVTQNPRYLITVTGKKLTVTCSQNMNHEYMSWYRQDPGLGLRQIYYSMNVEVTDKGDVPEGYKVSRKEKRNFPLILESPSPNQTSLYFCASSFVGGVEKLFFGSGTQLSVL.

The rearrangement uses TRBV5-6 and TRBJ2-7; D is perhaps TRBD2 (5 bases). With 4 bases removed from V and 0 bases from J, the gap between germline ends came to 20 bases. Per germline, CDR1 SGHDT and CDR2 YYEEEE. This CDR3 is 17 amino acids long. CDR3 in amino acids: CASSTGKRFRSSYEQYF. DNA for the CDR3: TGTGCCAGCAGCACGGGCAAGCGGTTCAGGAGCTCCTACGAGCAGTACTTC.

This chain uses TRBV4-3 with TRBJ1-5; a possible D gene is TRBD1 (5 bases). The CDR3 runs 17 residues. Germline lookup yields CDR1 LGHNA and CDR2 YSLEER. Trimming left V 0 bases short and J 0 bases short, with 12 bases between. The CDR3: CASSQDRGIYSNQPQHF. The CDR3 DNA is TGCGCCAGCAGCCAAGATCGGGGGATATATAGCAATCAGCCCCAGCATTTT.

The CDR3 loop reads CASSPTGNEQFF. Written as DNA, the CDR3 is TGTGCCAGCAGCCCCACAGGGAATGAGCAGTTCTTC. This chain uses TRBV11-2 with TRBJ2-1, with D perhaps TRBD1 (6 bases). The germline CDR1 and CDR2 sequences are SGHAT and FQNNGV. V was trimmed by 5 bases and J by 7 bases, leaving 9 bases between them. The length of the CDR3 is 12 residues.

The chain is built from TRBV19 and TRBJ2-4; 8 bases are a match to TRBD1. The CDR3 covers 17 residues. The germline V gene has CDR1 LNHDA and CDR2 SQIVND (reference sequence). V lost 6 bases, J lost 8 bases, and 18 bases stayed unmatched. As DNA, the CDR3 is TGTGCCAGTAGACGAAAGATCGGCAGGGGGCCTTCCGACATTCAGTACTTC. This codes for CASRRKIGRGPSDIQYF.

The genes are TRBV5-4 and TRBJ2-5; TRBD2 aligns across 9 bases. The V gene's germline CDR1 is SGHNT and CDR2 YYREEE (reference sequence). Germline trimming cut 6 bases from V and 2 bases from J; bases unmatched to any gene: 11. This CDR3 is 16 amino acids long. CDR3 nucleotide sequence: TGTGCCAGCACCCGAGGCGGGGGGGGCAATCAAGAGACCCAGTACTTC. Encoded protein: CASTRGGGGNQETQYF.

The gene calls are TRBV7-2 and TRBJ1-5, with D maybe TRBD1 (6 bases). Germline CDR1 is SGHTA and CDR2 is FQGNSA. CDR3 length: 15 amino acids. V gave up 1 base and J gave up 5 bases, with 12 bases separating them. This CDR3 reads CASSLGYRAYQPQHF. The CDR3 DNA follows: TGTGCCAGCAGCTTAGGGTACAGGGCATATCAGCCCCAGCATTTT.

The rearrangement uses TRBV18 and TRBJ2-7, with a tentative D call TRBD2 (6 bases). V was shortened by 5 bases and J by 6 bases, with 8 bases between the two germline ends. Germline CDR1 is KGHSH and CDR2 is LQKENI. The CDR3 runs 11 residues. The CDR3 sequence: CASSIGGEQYF. The CDR3 bases are TGTGCCAGCTCAATCGGGGGCGAGCAGTACTTC.

This sequence joins TRBV7-2 and TRBJ2-1; weak D call: TRBD2 (6 bases). The V and J ends lost 1 base and 0 bases respectively, with 10 bases between them. The CDR3 runs to 16 residues. Looked up from germline, CDR1 is SGHTA and CDR2 is FQGNSA. This chain's CDR3 is CASSLGSGSSYNEQFF. DNA of the CDR3: TGTGCCAGCAGCTTAGGTAGCGGAAGCTCCTACAATGAGCAGTTCTTC.

The chain couples TRBV2 to TRBJ2-2, with 13 nucleotides matching TRBD2. V lost 6 bases to trimming and J lost 6 bases; unmatched junction nucleotides: 4. Per the germline V gene, CDR1 is SNHLY and CDR2 is FYNNEI. The CDR3 covers 15 residues. The CDR3 spells CASSGTSGVAGELFF. DNA of the CDR3: TGTGCCAGCAGCGGGACTAGCGGGGTCGCCGGGGAGCTGTTTTTT.

The chain has TRBV7-2 and TRBJ2-3, with 11 bases that match TRBD2. Germline-derived CDR1 and CDR2 are SGHTA and FQGNSA. The CDR3 covers 15 residues. V lost 6 bases and J lost 0; bases outside the gene matches: 2. CDR3 region: CASRRTSGSTDTQYF. CDR3 coding DNA: TGTGCCAGCAGGCGGACTAGCGGGAGCACAGATACGCAGTATTTT. The full variable domain, in which reference TRBV7-2 and TRBJ2-3 provide the parts outside the CDR3, is GAGVSQSPSNKVTEKGKDVELRCDPISGHTALYWYRQSLGQGLEFLIYFQGNSAPDKSGLPSDRFSAERTGGSVSTLTIQRTQQEDSAVYLCASRRTSGSTDTQYFGPGTRLTVL.